The 8 T cell receptor beta chains listed next were all sequenced from one sample in a study of immune characterization of retroperitoneal liposarcoma. TCRdb re-called the PCR reads with MiXCR, one entry per CDR3 protein. Among around 11,000 distinct CDR3 sequences listed, over 20% were seen once. What was sequenced was blood. The receptors originated from a female donor with retroperitoneal liposarcoma.

This clonotype was observed a single time. This chain links TRBV18 with TRBJ2-1; D possibly corresponds to TRBD1 (6 bases). The germline V gene encodes CDR1 KGHSH and CDR2 LQKENI. CDR3 length: 19 amino acids. The ends were cut back, 3 bases at V and 2 bases at J, with 23 bases in the middle. CDR3 DNA: TGTGCCAGCTCACCCGGCTTGAATCGCCCGGGACAAACCTACAATGAGCAGTTCTTC. This sequence encodes CASSPGLNRPGQTYNEQFF.

Comments on this clonotype: Its ends do not fully match the called genes, so a read error is possible. The V and J genes are TRBV6-1 and TRBJ1-6; perhaps TRBD1 as D (5 bases). Germline V gene lookup returns CDR1 MNHNS and CDR2 SASEGT. This CDR3 has 15 residues. The CDR3 coding sequence is TGTGCCAGCGGTCCTCCGACTAGCGGGACGAATGAGCAGTTCTTT. Translated, it gives CASGPPTSGTNEQFF.

DNA for the CDR3: TGCGCCAGCAGCCTATTTCGGACTAGCGGGAGTGGGGAGCTGTTTTTT. Translated: CASSLFRTSGSGELFF. This sequence joins TRBV5-1 and TRBJ2-2, with TRBD2 matching over 13 bases. The germline gives CDR1 SGHRS, CDR2 YFSETQ. The CDR3 extends over 16 amino acids. Trimming removed 4 bases from V and 8 bases from J; junction bases left unmatched: 8.

The V call is TRBV6-1, the J call TRBJ1-1; D remains ambiguous. Per the germline V gene, CDR1 is MNHNS and CDR2 is SASEGT. Trimming shortened V by 8 bases and J by 5 bases, and 9 bases separated the two germline ends. This CDR3 region has 11 residues. CDR3 residues: CASDGPTEAFF. The DNA for the CDR3 is TGTGCCAGCGACGGACCGACTGAAGCTTTCTTT.

This clonotype has more than one count but fewer than ten. A junction boundary mismatches the germline segment, possibly from a read error. The rearrangement links TRBV7-7 to TRBJ1-1; D is unclear. CDR1 and CDR2 (germline): SSHAT, FNYEAQ (reference sequence). The CDR3 consists of 13 residues. For the CDR3, the DNA is TGTGCTAGCAGTCGAGGGCGGAACACTGAAGCTTTCTTT. It encodes CASSRGRNTEAFF.

In this sample, this clonotype turned up many times. The chain joins TRBV6-5 to TRBJ2-1; TRBD1 matches 9 bases. The DNA matches TRBJ2-7 better at its end, which makes the J call doubtful. The CDR3 is made up of 15 amino acids. Germline lookup yields CDR1 MNHEY and CDR2 SVGAGI. This chain's CDR3 is CASRPPGQGFREQYF. In DNA, the CDR3 is TGTGCCAGCAGACCTCCGGGACAGGGTTTTCGAGAGCAGTACTTC.

The J gene is TRBJ1-2, the V gene TRBV7-8; D possibly corresponds to TRBD1 (5 bases). V was pared by 1 base and J by 8 bases, with 11 bases between. The CDR3 is 13 amino acids. Germline CDR1 reads SGHVS; CDR2 reads FQNEAQ. The CDR3 DNA reads as TGTGCCAGCAGCTTAGGGGCAGGGTACGGCTACACCTTC. Translating it yields CASSLGAGYGYTF.

The genes are TRBV12-3 or TRBV12-4 and TRBJ1-4; D is undetermined. This CDR3 has 13 amino acids. V was shortened by 1 base and J by 7 bases, with 7 bases between the two germline ends. CDR3 loop: CASSLELGEKLFF. For the CDR3, the DNA is TGTGCCAGCAGTTTAGAGCTGGGTGAAAAACTGTTTTTT.